One sample yielded the 11 T cell receptor beta chains listed below, sequenced in a study of T cells in Graves' hyperthyroidism and ophthalmopathy. The investigators amplified TCR beta CDR3 regions from RNA transcripts. The HTBI primer set served for first-round RT-PCR of the TCR CDR3. MiXCR was run by TCRdb on the multiplex PCR reads, yielding one entry per CDR3 protein. The table includes about 560,000 distinct CDR3 sequences, approximately 14% detected once. The sample was blood. All receptors derive from a woman in her 40s with Graves' hyperthyroidism.

This clonotype was seen at least ten times. The V and J genes are TRBV12-3 or TRBV12-4 and TRBJ2-3; D is perhaps TRBD2 (5 bases). CDR3 size: 13 residues. With 10 bases removed from V and 2 bases from J, the gap between germline ends came to 13 bases. The CDR3 loop is CATLAPYTDTQYF. CDR3 coding DNA: TGTGCCACCTTAGCGCCATACACAGATACGCAGTATTTT.

This chain links TRBV19 with TRBJ2-1, with TRBD2 matching 8 bases. In germline, CDR1 is LNHDA, CDR2 SQIVND (reference sequence). The junction had 2 bases not matched to a gene; V was cut back by 1 base and J by 9 bases. The CDR3 totals 13 residues. CDR3 amino acids: CASSIGAGAEQFF. Here the CDR3 DNA reads TGTGCCAGTAGTATAGGAGCGGGAGCTGAGCAGTTCTTC.

The chain uses TRBV15 and TRBJ2-7, with D possibly TRBD2 on 6 matching bases. The CDR3 is 15 residues long. The germline CDR1 and CDR2 sequences are LNHNV and YYDKDF (reference sequence). Trimming removed 1 base from V and 2 bases from J, with 12 bases in between. The CDR3 is CATSRAGTSTYEQYF. CDR3 bases: TGTGCCACCAGCAGAGCCGGGACTTCAACCTACGAGCAGTACTTC.

This clonotype was seen only a few times. The gene calls are TRBV20-1 and TRBJ2-3, with 8 bases that match TRBD1. The V gene end was trimmed by 5 bases and the J gene end by 4 bases; junction bases not matched to a gene: 8. Germline V gives CDR1 DFQATT, CDR2 SNEGSKA (reference sequence). This CDR3 has 14 amino acids. The CDR3 region has the DNA TGCAGTGCTGGGGACAGGTTGTTTTCAGATACGCAGTATTTT. Translated: CSAGDRLFSDTQYF.

This clonotype was seen many times. This sequence joins TRBV6-1 and TRBJ1-1; TRBD1 is a possible D gene (6 bases). V dropped 5 bases and J dropped 2 bases, with 15 bases sitting between them. The CDR3 runs to 15 residues. From germline, CDR1 is MNHNS and CDR2 SASEGT. The CDR3 here is CASSYSQGSNTEAFF. The CDR3 DNA reads as TGTGCCAGCAGTTACTCTCAGGGGTCCAACACTGAAGCTTTCTTT.

This clonotype was seen repeatedly, ten times or more. The J gene is TRBJ2-7, the V gene TRBV28; 10 nucleotides match TRBD1. The CDR3 is 13 residues long. Germline values: CDR1 MDHEN, CDR2 SYDVKM. V gave up 5 bases and J gave up 6 bases; unmatched junction bases: 4. CDR3 loop: CASSLRTGGEQYF. DNA for the CDR3: TGTGCCAGCAGTCTCAGGACAGGGGGCGAGCAGTACTTC.

This clonotype appeared many times. This rearrangement joins TRBV28 to TRBJ2-7; 10 bases are a match to TRBD2. Trimming took 6 bases from V and 7 from J; bases not matched to a gene: 12. The CDR3 has 15 amino acids. Per the germline V gene, CDR1 is MDHEN and CDR2 is SYDVKM. Here the CDR3 reads CASSPRLAGVREQYF. The CDR3 DNA sequence: TGTGCCAGCAGCCCCCGCCTAGCGGGAGTCAGGGAGCAGTACTTC.

This chain joins TRBV6-1 and TRBJ2-5; tentatively, D is TRBD1 or TRBD2 (5 bases each). Germline V gene data show CDR1 as MNHNS and CDR2 as SASEGT. V was pared by 1 base and J by 1 base, with 13 bases between. The CDR3 is 16 amino acids. CDR3: CASSEGGTSFQETQYF. DNA for the CDR3: TGTGCCAGCAGTGAAGGGGGGACGTCCTTCCAAGAGACCCAGTACTTC.

Comment on this clonotype: The junction shows a germline mismatch at one end, possibly a read error. The chain employs TRBV10-3 and TRBJ1-1; tentative D call: TRBD1 (5 bases). Germline V gives CDR1 ENHRY, CDR2 SYGVKD. The CDR3 extends over 11 amino acids. The CDR3 region has the DNA TGTGCCGTCAGGGCTAACACTGAAGCTTTCTTT. Its translation is CAVRANTEAFF.

This clonotype was seen many times. The V gene is TRBV10-3, the J gene TRBJ2-7; 11 nucleotides agree with TRBD2. V gave up 10 bases and J gave up 0 bases; unmatched junction bases: 8. Germline V gene data show CDR1 as ENHRY and CDR2 as SYGVKD. The CDR3 runs to 15 residues. This CDR3 reads CATRLAGPSSYEQYF. DNA of the CDR3: TGTGCCACCCGACTAGCGGGGCCGAGCTCCTACGAGCAGTACTTC.

Note on this clonotype: A much larger clone lies a single base off, so this may be a read error. Lacking the conserved final phenylalanine or tryptophan, this CDR3 likely reflects a read error. The chain uses TRBV5-1 and TRBJ1-1, with a possible D match to TRBD1 (6 bases). This CDR3 is built from 14 residues. Germline V gives CDR1 SGHRS, CDR2 YFSETQ. Trimming shortened V by 6 bases and J by 2 bases, and 14 bases separated the two germline ends. The CDR3, as DNA: TGCGCCAGCACCACAGGGATGAGAAACACTGAAGCTTTCTTA. Its protein is CASTTGMRNTEAFL.